The 17 T cell receptor beta chains in this list originate from one sample, sequenced in a study of Tregs in tolerant kidney transplant recipients. Here immunoSEQ multiplex PCR was the method, and the copy in TCRdb shows in-frame clones only, minus some. This table holds about 66,000 clones, over 85% found once. The source material was CD8+ T cells from blood, sampled before the transplant. The receptors stem from a human donor who received a combined kidney and bone marrow transplant.

The V gene is TRBV21-1, the J gene TRBJ2-1; the table's D call, TRBD2, has no DNA check behind it. TRBV21-1 is a pseudogene locus. CDR3 length: 18 residues. Written as DNA, the CDR3 is TGTGCCAGCAGACTACTCACAAGGGGGCGGGAGGCCTACAATGAGCAGTTCTTC. Protein: CASRLLTRGREAYNEQFF.

The chain is built from TRBV13 and TRBJ1-2; TRBD1 aligns across 7 bases. The ends lost 5 bases at V and 2 bases at J; junction bases unmatched: 8. This CDR3 spans 15 amino acids. Germline V gene sequence: CDR1 PRHDT, CDR2 FYEKMQ (reference sequence). In DNA, the CDR3 is TGTGCCAGCAGCCTATGGACAGGTGAAAACTATGGCTACACCTTC. Protein: CASSLWTGENYGYTF.

CDR3: CASSQRSGYNHEQYF. The CDR3 nucleotides are TGTGCCAGCAGCCAACGGTCAGGGTACAACCACGAGCAGTACTTC. This sequence joins TRBV7-9 and TRBJ2-7, with a possible D match to TRBD1 (5 bases). Germline values: CDR1 SEHNR, CDR2 FQNEAQ (reference sequence). The V gene lost 5 bases and the J gene lost 5 bases, with 19 bases spanning the gap. The CDR3 is 15 residues long.

This rearrangement joins TRBV28 to TRBJ1-5, with 10 positions matching TRBD1. J gave up 0 bases and V 10 bases, and 12 bases lay outside the gene matches. Germline CDR1 MDHEN, CDR2 SYDVKM. This CDR3 has 17 residues. The CDR3 DNA sequence: TGTGCCAAAGCACGGGACAGGGGCCACCATAGCAATCAGCCCCAGCATTTT. Its protein product is CAKARDRGHHSNQPQHF. Supplemented by reference TRBV28 and TRBJ1-5, the full variable domain reads DVKVTQSSRYLVKRTGEKVFLECVQDMDHENMFWYRQDPGLGLRLIYFSYDVKMKEKGDIPEGYSVSREKKERFSLILESASTNQTSMYLCAKARDRGHHSNQPQHFGDGTRLSIL.

This clone was found a few times. The V gene is TRBV7-8, the J gene TRBJ2-7; possibly TRBD2 for D (6 bases). This CDR3 spans 12 amino acids. Germline CDR1 reads SGHVS; CDR2 reads FQNEAQ. The ends were cut back, 4 bases at V and 9 bases at J, with 13 bases in the middle. The CDR3 nucleotides read TGTGCCAGCAGCTCGGGAGTCCCCGGGCAGTACTTC. Protein: CASSSGVPGQYF.

The chain is built from TRBV7-8 and TRBJ1-2; tentatively, D is TRBD1 (6 bases). The CDR3 spans 14 residues. Per the germline V gene, CDR1 is SGHVS and CDR2 is FQNEAQ. Trimming shortened V by 1 base and J by 2 bases, and 8 bases separated the two germline ends. The CDR3 region has the DNA TGTGCCAGCAGCTTAGGAGGACAGAACTATGGCTACACCTTC. Its translation is CASSLGGQNYGYTF.

The CDR3 nucleotides read TGCGCCAGCAGCCAAGAATCACAGGGAGGGGAAGAGACCCAGTACTTC. Translated: CASSQESQGGEETQYF. The J gene is TRBJ2-5, the V gene TRBV4-3; weak D call: TRBD2 (7 bases). The CDR3 runs 16 residues. V lost 0 bases and J lost 3, with 14 bases in between. Germline lookup yields CDR1 LGHNA and CDR2 YSLEER.

The chain carries TRBV4-1 and TRBJ1-1; tentative D call: TRBD1 (5 bases). Germline V gene sequence: CDR1 MGHRA, CDR2 YSYEKL. V gave up 3 bases and J gave up 1 base, with 9 bases separating them. This CDR3 comprises 14 residues. The CDR3 loop reads CASSHGAGNTEAFF. CDR3 coding DNA: TGCGCCAGCAGCCATGGGGCAGGGAACACTGAAGCTTTCTTT.

The chain is built from TRBV29-1 and TRBJ2-7, with D unclear. This CDR3 spans 12 amino acids. Trimming removed 2 bases from V and 0 bases from J, with 5 bases in between. Per the germline V gene, CDR1 is SQVTM and CDR2 is ANQGSEA. The CDR3 protein is CSVERGSYEQYF. DNA of the CDR3: TGCAGCGTTGAACGAGGCTCCTACGAGCAGTACTTC.

The rearrangement joins TRBV19 to TRBJ1-2; 12 nucleotides match TRBD1. The ends lost 9 bases at V and 5 bases at J; junction bases unmatched: 10. The CDR3 is 15 amino acids. Germline V gives CDR1 LNHDA, CDR2 SQIVND (reference sequence). CDR3 DNA: TGTGCCAGCAACCCCGGGACAGGGGGCAGTTATGGCTACACCTTC. It codes for CASNPGTGGSYGYTF.

V usage is TRBV25-1 and J usage is TRBJ1-1; D is perhaps TRBD1 (5 bases). Trimming removed 4 bases from V and 4 bases from J, with 10 bases in between. This CDR3 is built from 13 residues. Per the germline V gene, CDR1 is MGHDK and CDR2 is SYGVNS. For the CDR3, the DNA is TGTGCCAGCAGTGTCGGGGGTTCCACTGAAGCTTTCTTT. This gives the protein CASSVGGSTEAFF.

The chain is built from TRBV9 and TRBJ2-5, with D perhaps TRBD2 (6 bases). The J call is in doubt because the DNA end fits TRBJ2-7 better. The CDR3 length is 15 residues. CDR1 SGDLS and CDR2 YYNGEE come from the germline V gene. This CDR3 reads CASSVGGVPSYEQYF. The CDR3 region has the DNA TGTGCCAGCAGCGTAGGCGGGGTACCGTCCTACGAGCAGTACTTC.

The rearrangement joins TRBV7-9 to TRBJ2-3; TRBD1 might be the D (6 bases). V was trimmed by 5 bases and J by 3 bases, leaving 15 bases between them. Germline CDR1 is SEHNR and CDR2 is FQNEAQ (reference sequence). The CDR3 length is 15 residues. CDR3 nucleotides: TGTGCCAGCAGCCGCAGGGGAAGGGAAACAGATACGCAGTATTTT. Protein sequence: CASSRRGRETDTQYF. The variable domain in full, completed from reference TRBV7-9 and TRBJ2-3, reads DTGVSQNPRHKITKRGQNVTFRCDPISEHNRLYWYRQTLGQGPEFLTYFQNEAQLEKSRLLSDRFSAERPKGSFSTLEIQRTEQGDSAMYLCASSRRGRETDTQYFGPGTRLTVL.

V is TRBV28 and J is TRBJ2-5; 11 bases line up with TRBD1. V shed 3 bases, J shed 3 bases, and the junction held 21 bases outside the gene matches. Germline CDR1 is MDHEN and CDR2 is SYDVKM. The CDR3 is 21 amino acids. The CDR3 coding sequence is TGTGCCAGCAGTTTCGGAATCCTGGGGGGGGACAGGGGGAGGTTAGAAGAGACCCAGTACTTC. This encodes CASSFGILGGDRGRLEETQYF. The full variable domain, with the rest looked up from reference TRBV28 and TRBJ2-5, is DVKVTQSSRYLVKRTGEKVFLECVQDMDHENMFWYRQDPGLGLRLIYFSYDVKMKEKGDIPEGYSVSREKKERFSLILESASTNQTSMYLCASSFGILGGDRGRLEETQYFGPGTRLLVL.

This clone has only one observation. This likely comes from a read error, as the CDR3 has no conserved phenylalanine or tryptophan at its end. The V gene is TRBV5-6, the J gene TRBJ1-1; 8 bases line up with TRBD1. Germline V gene data show CDR1 as SGHDT and CDR2 as YYEEEE. The J segment lost 1 base and the V segment lost 7 bases, leaving 9 bases of the junction unmatched. CDR3 size: 15 residues. DNA of the CDR3: TGTGCCAGCGGAATTCTGACAGGGGCGAACACTGAAGCTTTCCTT. Its protein is CASGILTGANTEAFL.

This chain uses TRBV28 with TRBJ1-1; TRBD1 matches at 7 bases. The CDR3 has 14 residues. Germline V gene lookup returns CDR1 MDHEN and CDR2 SYDVKM. J lost 1 base, V lost 4 bases, and 3 bases had no gene match. CDR3 sequence: CASSSGGENTEAFF. CDR3 bases: TGTGCCAGCAGTTCAGGGGGTGAGAACACTGAAGCTTTCTTT.

This chain joins TRBV9 and TRBJ2-7; a possible D gene is TRBD1 (6 bases). Germline V CDR1 and CDR2: SGDLS, YYNGEE. Trimming stripped 0 bases from V and 0 bases from J, with 10 bases between. There are 15 residues in the CDR3. The CDR3 sequence is CASSVDPTGSYEQYF. DNA for the CDR3: TGTGCCAGCAGCGTAGATCCGACAGGCTCCTACGAGCAGTACTTC.